Presented here are 9 T cell receptor beta chains from one specimen sequenced in a study of chemoradiotherapy in HPV16-positive cancers. Measured with immunoSEQ multiplex PCR; TCRdb has only the in-frame clones, and not every one. In the table there are 4,000 to 5,000 clones, around 92% of which are singletons. This material was acquired from a patient who underwent chemoradiotherapy. These receptors were taken from a human donor with HPV-associated anogenital cancer.

The chain recombines TRBV7-9 with TRBJ1-4; TRBD1 matches 7 bases. The CDR3 is 14 residues long. Unmatched junction bases numbered 8, after V lost 5 bases and J lost 8 bases. The germline CDR1 and CDR2 sequences are SEHNR and FQNEAQ (reference sequence). DNA for the CDR3: TGTGCCAGCAGCCAAGACAGGGAACGCGAAAAACTGTTTTTT. As protein: CASSQDREREKLFF.

This rearrangement joins TRBV7-2 to TRBJ1-1, with no clear D. The length of the CDR3 is 13 residues. Between the trimmed V and J ends, which lost 1 base and 7 bases, there was a span of 10 bases. CDR1 is SGHTA, CDR2 FQGNSA, per germline. CDR3: CASSLVLGNEAFF. As DNA, the CDR3 is TGTGCCAGCAGCTTAGTATTGGGAAATGAAGCTTTCTTT.

The chain combines TRBV19 with TRBJ1-2; D may be TRBD1 (5 bases). V gave up 2 bases and J gave up 2 bases, with 15 bases separating them. CDR1 and CDR2 (germline): LNHDA, SQIVND (reference sequence). This CDR3 contains 16 residues. CDR3 DNA: TGTGCCAGTAGTATATATGGGGGAGCGAACAACTATGGCTACACCTTC. It encodes CASSIYGGANNYGYTF.

The chain joins TRBV6-6 to TRBJ1-2; TRBD1 matches at 9 bases. J was trimmed by 5 bases and V by 0 bases; bases with no gene match: 7. From germline, CDR1 is MNHNY and CDR2 SVGAGI (reference sequence). The CDR3 consists of 16 residues. In DNA form, the CDR3 reads TGTGCCAGCAGTTACTCGGGACAGGGCGGTATTTATGGCTACACCTTC. Encoded protein: CASSYSGQGGIYGYTF.

Here the CDR3 DNA reads TGTGCCAGCAGCCCCAGGAGGGGAAACACCGGGGAGCTGTTTTTT. It translates to CASSPRRGNTGELFF. The gene calls are TRBV14 and TRBJ2-2; perhaps TRBD2 as D (6 bases). The V and J ends lost 4 bases and 2 bases respectively, with 11 bases between them. The CDR3 length is 15 residues. CDR1 and CDR2 from the germline V gene are SGHDN and FVKESK.

The V gene is TRBV19, the J gene TRBJ1-4, with D tentatively TRBD1 (6 bases). The germline CDR1 and CDR2 sequences are LNHDA and SQIVND (reference sequence). This CDR3 is built from 13 residues. V was cut by 5 bases and J by 8 bases, with 12 bases left in between. CDR3 sequence (DNA): TGTGCCAGTAGTGAACAGGGAGAGGAAAAACTGTTTTTT. Translating gives CASSEQGEEKLFF.

The chain links TRBV11-1 to TRBJ2-3; a weak D match, TRBD1 (6 bases). Germline loops: CDR1 SGHAT, CDR2 FQDESV (reference sequence). The CDR3 totals 15 residues. V was cut by 3 bases and J by 0 bases, with 10 bases left in between. CDR3 protein: CASSLWTDSTDTQYF. The CDR3 DNA follows: TGTGCCAGCAGCTTGTGGACAGATAGCACAGATACGCAGTATTTT.

This clone was seen only once. The rearrangement joins TRBV7-2 to TRBJ2-5; 7 nucleotides line up with TRBD2. The CDR3 contains 15 residues. Germline CDR1 SGHTA, CDR2 FQGNSA. V shed 5 bases, J shed 4 bases, and the junction held 10 bases outside the gene matches. DNA for the CDR3: TGTGCCAGCAGCCGTACTCGGGGGGTAGGAGAGACCCAGTACTTC. Protein sequence: CASSRTRGVGETQYF.

This chain joins TRBV6-8 and TRBJ2-5, with 8 bases matching TRBD2. CDR1 MNHGY and CDR2 SAAAGT come from the germline V gene. This CDR3 region has 14 residues. Trimming removed 9 bases from V and 5 bases from J; junction bases left unmatched: 11. CDR3 DNA sequence: TGTGCCAGGCCCGGGACTAGGAAGGTGGAGACCCAGTACTTC. Amino acid sequence: CARPGTRKVETQYF.